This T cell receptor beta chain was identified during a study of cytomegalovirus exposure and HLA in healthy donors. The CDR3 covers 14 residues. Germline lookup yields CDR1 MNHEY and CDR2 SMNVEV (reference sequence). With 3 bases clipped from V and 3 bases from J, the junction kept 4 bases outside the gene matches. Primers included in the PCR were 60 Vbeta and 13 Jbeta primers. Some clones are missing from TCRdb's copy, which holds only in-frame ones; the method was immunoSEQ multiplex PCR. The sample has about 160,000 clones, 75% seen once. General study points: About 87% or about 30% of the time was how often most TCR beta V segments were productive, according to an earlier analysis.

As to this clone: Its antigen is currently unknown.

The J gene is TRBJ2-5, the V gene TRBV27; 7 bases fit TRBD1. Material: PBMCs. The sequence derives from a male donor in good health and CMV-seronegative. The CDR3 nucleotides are TGTGCCAGCAGTTTCCTCGACAGGGAAGAGACCCAGTACTTC. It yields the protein CASSFLDREETQYF.